The 7 T cell receptor beta chains given below trace back to one sample, sequenced in a study of control samples from healthy donors and cancer patients. Generated by immunoSEQ multiplex PCR, the TCRdb table keeps only in-frame clones and is missing some. The repertoire includes about 75,000 clones, around 95% of them detected once, and 6.2% sits in the top ten. The sequenced material came from blood. These receptors were taken from a woman between 35 and 50 years old in good health.

This clone was seen more than once but under ten times. V gene TRBV6-4 combines with J gene TRBJ2-1; TRBD2 agrees at 8 bases. Per the germline V gene, CDR1 is MRHNA and CDR2 is SNTAGT. The CDR3 spans 15 residues. J gave up 8 bases and V 0 bases, and 6 bases lay outside the gene matches. The CDR3 region has the DNA TGTGCCAGCAGTGACTCGAGCGGGAGTATCCATGAGCAGTTCTTC. Encoded protein: CASSDSSGSIHEQFF.

V and J are TRBV7-3 and TRBJ2-5, with D possibly TRBD2 on 6 matching bases. Germline CDR1 SGHTA, CDR2 FQGTGA. V was cut by 3 bases and J by 3 bases, with 8 bases left in between. This CDR3 comprises 13 residues. CDR3 sequence reads: CASSLGGEETQYF. The DNA for the CDR3 is TGTGCCAGCAGCTTGGGCGGGGAAGAGACCCAGTACTTC.

The J gene is TRBJ2-3, the V gene TRBV11-2; D remains unclear. The CDR3 totals 14 residues. The germline gives CDR1 SGHAT, CDR2 FQNNGV. Trimming stripped 4 bases from V and 2 bases from J, with 10 bases between. CDR3: CASSYQKLTDTQYF. As DNA, the CDR3 is TGTGCCAGCAGCTATCAGAAACTCACAGATACGCAGTATTTT.

The V gene is TRBV19, the J gene TRBJ2-1; the match to TRBD1 covers 9 bases. The germline gives CDR1 LNHDA, CDR2 SQIVND (reference sequence). V shed 3 bases and J 6 bases; nucleotides not matched to a gene: 9. The CDR3 is 16 amino acids. The DNA for the CDR3 is TGTGCCAGTAGTATGCCGGGACAGGGCTGGTTCAATGAGCAGTTCTTC. Its protein is CASSMPGQGWFNEQFF.

The V and J genes are TRBV7-8 and TRBJ2-7; D assignment may be TRBD1 or TRBD2 (5 bases each). This CDR3 region has 16 residues. CDR1 is SGHVS and CDR2 is FQNEAQ in the germline V gene. The V gene lost 5 bases and the J gene lost 0 bases, with 17 bases spanning the gap. As DNA, the CDR3 is TGTGCCAGCAGCCTGGGGACCCCTCGGCTCTCCTACGAGCAGTACTTC. The encoded protein is CASSLGTPRLSYEQYF. Drawing the rest from reference TRBV7-8 and TRBJ2-7, the complete variable domain is GAGVSQSPRYKVAKRGQDVALRCDPISGHVSLFWYQQALGQGPEFLTYFQNEAQLDKSGLPSDRFFAERPEGSVSTLKIQRTQQEDSAVYLCASSLGTPRLSYEQYFGPGTRLTVT.

This clone was counted a single time. V and J are TRBV11-1 and TRBJ2-3; D possibly corresponds to TRBD1 (6 bases). The germline V gene encodes CDR1 SGHAT and CDR2 FQDESV (reference sequence). V lost 5 bases and J 6 bases, leaving 15 bases between the germline ends. The CDR3 sequence is 14 residues long. DNA for the CDR3: TGTGCCAGCAGCGCGACAGGTGGCTATGATACGCAGTATTTT. Encoded protein: CASSATGGYDTQYF.

V usage is TRBV6-2 or TRBV6-3 and J usage is TRBJ1-2, with D perhaps matching TRBD1 (6 bases). V dropped 2 bases and J dropped 4 bases, with 11 bases sitting between them. CDR1 and CDR2 from the germline V gene are MNHEY and SVGEGT. The CDR3 covers 14 residues. The CDR3 sequence is CASSYLQGTYGYTF. In DNA, the CDR3 is TGTGCCAGCAGTTACCTACAGGGTACCTATGGCTACACCTTC.